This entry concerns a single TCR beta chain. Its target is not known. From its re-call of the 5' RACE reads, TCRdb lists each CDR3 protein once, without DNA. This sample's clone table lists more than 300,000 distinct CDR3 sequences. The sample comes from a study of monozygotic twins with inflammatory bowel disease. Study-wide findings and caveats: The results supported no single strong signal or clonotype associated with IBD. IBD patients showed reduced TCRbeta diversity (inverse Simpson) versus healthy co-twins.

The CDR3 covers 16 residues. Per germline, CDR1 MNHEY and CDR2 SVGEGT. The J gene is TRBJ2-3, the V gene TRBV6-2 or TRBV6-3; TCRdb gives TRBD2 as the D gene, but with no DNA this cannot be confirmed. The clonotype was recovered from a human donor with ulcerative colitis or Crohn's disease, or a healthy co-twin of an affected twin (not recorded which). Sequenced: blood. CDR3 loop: CASSYPSAGGTDTQYF.